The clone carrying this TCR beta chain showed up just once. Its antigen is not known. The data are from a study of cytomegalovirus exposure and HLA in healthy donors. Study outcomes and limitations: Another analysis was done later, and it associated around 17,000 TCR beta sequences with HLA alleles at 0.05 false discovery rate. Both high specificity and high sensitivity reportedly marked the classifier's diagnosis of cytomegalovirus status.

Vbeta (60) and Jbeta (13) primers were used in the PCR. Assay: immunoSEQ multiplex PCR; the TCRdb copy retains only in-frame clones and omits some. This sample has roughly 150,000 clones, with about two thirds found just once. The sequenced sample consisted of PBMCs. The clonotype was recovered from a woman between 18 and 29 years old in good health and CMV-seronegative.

DNA for the CDR3: TGTGCCAGCGGGGGCCCCCGGCGGGAGGAAGATACGCAGTATTTT. It codes for CASGGPRREEDTQYF. The chain uses TRBV7-9 and TRBJ2-3, with 8 bases lining up with TRBD2. V lost 8 bases and J lost 5; bases outside the gene matches: 12. The CDR3 spans 15 residues. Germline V gene lookup returns CDR1 SEHNR and CDR2 FQNEAQ (reference sequence).